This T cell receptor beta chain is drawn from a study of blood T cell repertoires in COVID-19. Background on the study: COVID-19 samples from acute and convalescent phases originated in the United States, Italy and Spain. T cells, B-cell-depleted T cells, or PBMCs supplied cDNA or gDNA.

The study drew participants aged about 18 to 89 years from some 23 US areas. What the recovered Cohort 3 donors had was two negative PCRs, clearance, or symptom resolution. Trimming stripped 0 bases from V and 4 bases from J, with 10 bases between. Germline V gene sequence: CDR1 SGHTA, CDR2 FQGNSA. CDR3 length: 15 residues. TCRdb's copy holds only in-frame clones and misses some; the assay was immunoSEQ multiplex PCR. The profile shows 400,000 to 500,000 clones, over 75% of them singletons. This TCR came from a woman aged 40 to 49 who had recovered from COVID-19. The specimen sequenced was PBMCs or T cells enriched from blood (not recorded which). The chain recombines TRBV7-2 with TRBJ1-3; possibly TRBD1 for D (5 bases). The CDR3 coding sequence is TGTGCCAGCAGCTTAGCGCCAGGGCGGGGAAACACCATATATTTT. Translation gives CASSLAPGRGNTIYF. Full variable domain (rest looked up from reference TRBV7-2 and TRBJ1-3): GAGVSQSPSNKVTEKGKDVELRCDPISGHTALYWYRQSLGQGLEFLIYFQGNSAPDKSGLPSDRFSAERTGGSVSTLTIQRTQQEDSAVYLCASSLAPGRGNTIYFGEGSWLTVV.